This entry features one TCR beta chain sequence. For the second PCR, which ran for about 7 to 11 cycles, a sample-barcoded 5' primer and a J-beta primer mix were used. A template-switch adaptor containing 12 random nucleotides labeled each cDNA molecule. A single record per CDR3 protein comes from TCRdb applying MiXCR to the 5' RACE reads. In the table there are about 570,000 distinct CDR3 sequences, 27% of which are singletons. The data were taken from a study of blood T cells in healthy people across ages. Trimming took 4 bases from V and 7 from J; bases not matched to a gene: 12. Germline-derived CDR1 and CDR2 are SGHTA and FQGNSA. The length of the CDR3 is 16 residues.

This receptor was taken from an older woman in good health. The chain is built from TRBV7-2 and TRBJ1-1, with 10 bases aligning to TRBD1. The sequencing sample was made of blood. The CDR3 spells CASSSRTGGLIGEAFF. DNA for the CDR3: TGTGCCAGCAGCTCCCGGACAGGGGGTTTGATCGGTGAAGCTTTCTTT.